This TCR beta chain is from a study of Ad26.COV2.S vaccination and SARS-CoV-2 variants. Study background: Of the COV1001 trial arms, the Ad26.COV2.S arm included the donor. The authors gave Ad26.COV2.S intramuscularly, either once or twice 56 days apart.

With regard to this clone: The target antigen is unknown.

Study results and limitations: Post-vaccination breadth of spike-specific CD8+ and CD4+ T cell responses was reportedly substantial.

Treatment described: over 15 received Ad26.COV2.S at low or high dose, single or two shots; roughly 5 received placebo; per-sample allocation not given. The samples were gathered on day 63 after the first injection of vaccine or placebo. The sample came from a Boston adult aged 18-55 years. Germline CDR1 MNHEY, CDR2 SVGAGI. The CDR3 has 13 residues. Trimming removed 5 bases from V and 0 bases from J, with 7 bases in between. Only in-frame clones appear in the TCRdb table, and some are missing; sequencing was by immunoSEQ multiplex PCR. The table lists around 250,000 clones, 87% of them singletons, with less than 3.5% in the top ten.

This clonotype was obtained from a person between 18 and 65 years old who received the Ad26.COV2.S COVID-19 vaccine or a placebo. The specimen was peripheral blood, collected in a trial of Ad26.COV2.S vaccine versus placebo. The V and J genes are TRBV6-5 and TRBJ2-5; D not resolved. The CDR3 reads CASSPGYQETQYF. The CDR3 nucleotides are TGTGCCAGCAGTCCAGGCTACCAAGAGACCCAGTACTTC.